This record covers a single T cell receptor (beta chain). TCRdb's copy holds only in-frame clones and misses some; the assay was immunoSEQ multiplex PCR. The table records 15,000 or so clones, roughly 74% of them present only once. The data stem from a study of ipilimumab plus nivolumab after autologous stem cell transplantation. The CDR3 totals 15 residues. Germline values: CDR1 MGHRA, CDR2 YSYEKL. Germline trimming cut 6 bases from V and 2 bases from J; bases unmatched to any gene: 9. The chain recombines TRBV4-1 with TRBJ1-1; 7 bases line up with TRBD1. This sequence was found in a male donor with primary mediastinal lymphoma. The sequencing used PBMCs, collected in a trial of ipilimumab plus nivolumab as post-transplant consolidation. CDR3 amino acids: CASRRVEGANTEAFF. The CDR3 DNA reads as TGCGCCAGCAGGAGGGTAGAGGGGGCAAACACTGAAGCTTTCTTT.